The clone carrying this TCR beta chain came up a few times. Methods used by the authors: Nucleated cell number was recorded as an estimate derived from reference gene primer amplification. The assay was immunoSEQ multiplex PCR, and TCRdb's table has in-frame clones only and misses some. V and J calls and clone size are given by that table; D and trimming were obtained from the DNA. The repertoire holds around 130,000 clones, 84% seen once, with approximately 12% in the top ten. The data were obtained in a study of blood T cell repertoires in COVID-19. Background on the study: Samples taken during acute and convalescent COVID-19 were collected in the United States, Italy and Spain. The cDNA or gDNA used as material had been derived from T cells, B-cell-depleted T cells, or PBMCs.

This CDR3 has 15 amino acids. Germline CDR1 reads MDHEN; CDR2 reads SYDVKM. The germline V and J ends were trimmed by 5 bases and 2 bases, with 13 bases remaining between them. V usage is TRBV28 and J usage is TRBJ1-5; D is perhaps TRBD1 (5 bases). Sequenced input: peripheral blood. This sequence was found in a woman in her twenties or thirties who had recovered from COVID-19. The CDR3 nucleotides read TGTGCCAGCAGTGAGACGTTAGGGGGCAATCAGCCCCAGCATTTT. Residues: CASSETLGGNQPQHF.